These 20 T cell receptor beta chains share one sample of origin, sequenced in a study of blood T cell repertoires in COVID-19. Assay: immunoSEQ multiplex PCR; the TCRdb copy retains only in-frame clones and omits some. The table shows about 150,000 clones, with roughly nine tenths occurring only once. Material: peripheral blood. These receptor sequences come from a man in his fifties with acute or convalescent COVID-19.

This clone has more than one count but fewer than ten. This chain connects TRBV19 to TRBJ1-1, with TRBD1 as a possible D gene (5 bases). CDR1 is LNHDA, CDR2 SQIVND, per germline (reference sequence). This CDR3 comprises 16 residues. V gave up 5 bases and J gave up 0 bases, with 16 bases separating them. The CDR3 loop is CASSPALVGVNTEAFF. In DNA, the CDR3 is TGTGCCAGTAGTCCCGCCCTCGTAGGGGTGAACACTGAAGCTTTCTTT.

V is TRBV6-5 and J is TRBJ1-2, with D possibly being TRBD1 (6 bases). The germline V and J ends were trimmed by 6 bases and 8 bases, with 16 bases remaining between them. Germline V CDR1 and CDR2: MNHEY, SVGAGI. The CDR3 runs to 13 residues. For the CDR3, the DNA is TGTGCCAGCAGGCCAACAGGGTCTCGAGGCTACACCTTC. Translated, it gives CASRPTGSRGYTF.

This chain joins TRBV18 and TRBJ1-2; no firm D call. The V end was cut by 3 bases, the J end by 1 base, with 3 bases between. The CDR3 totals 12 residues. Germline V lookup: CDR1 KGHSH, CDR2 LQKENI. In nucleotides, the CDR3 is TGTGCCAGCTCACCCGGTAACTATGGCTACACCTTC. Encoded protein: CASSPGNYGYTF.

CDR3 in amino acids: CASSQDGTSGRPYEQYF. The DNA of the CDR3 is TGTGCCAGCAGCCAAGATGGCACTAGCGGGAGGCCCTACGAGCAGTACTTC. V gene TRBV3-1 (or the pseudogene TRBV3-2) combines with J gene TRBJ2-7; TRBD2 matches 12 bases. The CDR3 contains 17 residues. CDR1 LGHDT and CDR2 YNNKEL come from the germline V gene (reference sequence). V shed 0 bases and J 2 bases; nucleotides not matched to a gene: 5.

The CDR3 sequence: CATSREAGGSYEQYF. The CDR3 nucleotides are TGTGCCACCAGCAGAGAGGCGGGAGGCTCCTACGAGCAGTACTTC. The chain links TRBV15 to TRBJ2-7, with 8 bases identical to TRBD2. CDR1 and CDR2 (germline): LNHNV, YYDKDF (reference sequence). The V and J ends lost 0 bases and 0 bases, in that order; junction bases with no gene match: 1. CDR3 length: 15 amino acids.

This clone occurred a few times. The chain joins TRBV4-1 to TRBJ2-1; D possibly corresponds to TRBD2 (5 bases). The CDR3 totals 16 residues. The germline CDR1 and CDR2 sequences are MGHRA and YSYEKL. V shed 0 bases and J shed 0 bases, with 9 bases lying between them. The CDR3 DNA follows: TGCGCCAGCAGCCAAGATAGCGTCCCCTCCTACAATGAGCAGTTCTTC. Its translation: CASSQDSVPSYNEQFF.

This clone was seen a handful of times. CDR3 protein: CASSFLQINTEAFF. The CDR3 DNA sequence: TGTGCCAGCAGCTTTCTCCAGATCAACACTGAAGCTTTCTTT. V is TRBV11-2 and J is TRBJ1-1; D uncertain. V was trimmed by 3 bases and J by 2 bases, leaving 10 bases between them. Per germline, CDR1 SGHAT and CDR2 FQNNGV. This CDR3 contains 14 residues.

The chain uses TRBV7-9 and TRBJ2-7, with D perhaps matching TRBD1 (5 bases). Germline V gene data show CDR1 as SEHNR and CDR2 as FQNEAQ (reference sequence). Trimming stripped 4 bases from V and 1 base from J, with 8 bases between. The CDR3 loop spans 13 amino acids. This chain's CDR3 is CASSSTVSYEQYV. DNA for the CDR3: TGTGCCAGCAGCTCGACAGTATCCTACGAGCAGTACGTC.

This clone was seen more than once but under ten times. The J gene is TRBJ2-1, the V gene TRBV19; 8 nucleotides agree with TRBD2. V shed 1 base and J 4 bases; nucleotides not matched to a gene: 3. This CDR3 is 15 amino acids long. Germline V gene lookup returns CDR1 LNHDA and CDR2 SQIVND (reference sequence). As DNA, the CDR3 is TGTGCCAGTAGTATAGTCGGGGGGGGATACAATGAGCAGTTCTTC. Translating it yields CASSIVGGGYNEQFF.

The chain has TRBV7-2 and TRBJ1-3; 10 bases match TRBD1. CDR1 is SGHTA, CDR2 FQGNSA, per germline. J lost 7 bases, V lost 1 base, and 4 bases had no gene match. The CDR3 extends over 15 amino acids. DNA for the CDR3: TGTGCCAGCAGCTTAGAGGGACAGGGGACGAACACCATATATTTT. Protein product: CASSLEGQGTNTIYF.

CDR3 nucleotide sequence: TGTGCCAGCAGTCGGACAGGGACAGGTGAAAAACTGTTTTTT. Translation gives CASSRTGTGEKLFF. This rearrangement joins TRBV6-5 to TRBJ1-4; 8 bases map to TRBD1. Trimming at V came to 5 bases and at J to 7 bases, leaving 6 bases not matched to a gene. This CDR3 has 14 amino acids. The germline V gene has CDR1 MNHEY and CDR2 SVGAGI.

The chain carries TRBV2 and TRBJ2-1; D uncertain. Trimming removed 4 bases from V and 10 bases from J, with 14 bases in between. The CDR3 sequence is 13 residues long. Germline lookup yields CDR1 SNHLY and CDR2 FYNNEI. CDR3 coding DNA: TGTGCCAGCAGTGTGTCCCTGGGCGTGGAGCAGTTCTTC. This codes for CASSVSLGVEQFF.

The chain couples TRBV10-3 to TRBJ1-2; maybe TRBD1 (5 bases). Germline CDR1 and CDR2: ENHRY and SYGVKD. Trimming took off 2 bases at V and 4 bases at J, with 14 bases between the two ends. The CDR3 covers 15 residues. CDR3 coding DNA: TGTGCCATCAGTGAGAGGGGAAACGCAGTCTATGGCTACACCTTC. It specifies CAISERGNAVYGYTF.

The chain employs TRBV5-4 and TRBJ2-5, with D perhaps TRBD2 (7 bases). The CDR3 contains 16 residues. V gave up 0 bases and J gave up 5 bases, with 17 bases separating them. Per germline, CDR1 SGHNT and CDR2 YYREEE (reference sequence). The CDR3 sequence is CASSLAAWGGGETQYF. CDR3 DNA: TGTGCCAGCAGCTTGGCGGCGTGGGGGGGCGGGGAGACCCAGTACTTC.

V is TRBV4-3 and J is TRBJ2-7, with 10 bases identical to TRBD1. This CDR3 has 17 residues. Per the germline V gene, CDR1 is LGHNA and CDR2 is YSLEER. Losses at the gene ends were 8 bases for V and 2 bases for J; bases not matched to a gene: 15. The CDR3 sequence: CASYILGDRGLPYEQYV. The DNA for the CDR3 is TGCGCCAGCTACATCCTAGGAGACAGGGGGCTTCCCTACGAGCAGTACGTC.

The genes are TRBV27 and TRBJ1-3, with a tentative D call TRBD1 (5 bases). The CDR3 totals 15 residues. Germline loops: CDR1 MNHEY, CDR2 SMNVEV (reference sequence). V was cut by 0 bases and J by 2 bases, with 8 bases left in between. The CDR3 DNA sequence: TGTGCCAGCAGTTTATCCAGGGCCCCTGGAAACACCATATATTTT. Protein: CASSLSRAPGNTIYF.

The chain carries TRBV27 and TRBJ1-5; 8 bases fit TRBD1. The CDR3 is 13 residues long. V lost 4 bases, J lost 8 bases, and 4 bases stayed unmatched. The germline V gene has CDR1 MNHEY and CDR2 SMNVEV (reference sequence). The CDR3 DNA reads TGTGCCAGCAGTTACAGGGGGATCAAGCCCCAGCATTTT. Translation gives CASSYRGIKPQHF.

The genes are TRBV21-1 and TRBJ1-1; TRBD1, the table's D call, lacks a check against the DNA. TRBV21-1 is recorded as a pseudogene. The CDR3 is 17 amino acids. The CDR3 bases are TGTGCCAGCAGCAACGACCGGACAGGGGTAAGCAACACTGAAGCTTTCTTT. As protein: CASSNDRTGVSNTEAFF.

V usage is TRBV7-9 and J usage is TRBJ1-1, with D perhaps matching TRBD1 (5 bases). The length of the CDR3 is 13 residues. The germline V gene has CDR1 SEHNR and CDR2 FQNEAQ (reference sequence). Deletions cut 5 bases from V and 6 bases from J, with 13 bases between. The CDR3 here is CASSPTGGAEAFF. The CDR3 nucleotides read TGTGCCAGCAGCCCGACGGGAGGGGCTGAAGCTTTCTTT.

The rearrangement uses TRBV7-8 and TRBJ1-2; 10 bases line up with TRBD1. CDR3 size: 17 residues. V dropped 3 bases and J dropped 1; count of bases not matched to a gene: 8. Per germline, CDR1 SGHVS and CDR2 FQNEAQ. CDR3: CASSFRVGTGDNYGYTF. DNA for the CDR3: TGTGCCAGCAGCTTCAGGGTAGGGACAGGGGATAACTATGGCTACACCTTC. The variable domain in full, with the rest retrieved from reference TRBV7-8 and TRBJ1-2, is GAGVSQSPRYKVAKRGQDVALRCDPISGHVSLFWYQQALGQGPEFLTYFQNEAQLDKSGLPSDRFFAERPEGSVSTLKIQRTQQEDSAVYLCASSFRVGTGDNYGYTFGSGTRLTVV.